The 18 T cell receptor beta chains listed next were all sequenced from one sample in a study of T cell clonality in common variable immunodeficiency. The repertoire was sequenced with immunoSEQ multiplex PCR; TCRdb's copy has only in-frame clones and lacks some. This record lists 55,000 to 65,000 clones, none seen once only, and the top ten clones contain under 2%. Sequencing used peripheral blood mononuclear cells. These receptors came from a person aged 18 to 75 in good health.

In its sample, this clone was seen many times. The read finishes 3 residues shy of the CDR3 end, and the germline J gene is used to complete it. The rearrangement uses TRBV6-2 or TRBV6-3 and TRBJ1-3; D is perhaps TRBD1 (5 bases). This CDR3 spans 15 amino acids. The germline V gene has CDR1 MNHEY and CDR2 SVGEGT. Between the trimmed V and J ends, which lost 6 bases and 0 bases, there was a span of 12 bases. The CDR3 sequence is CASRPTGYSGNTIYF. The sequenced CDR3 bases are TGTGCCAGCAGACCAACAGGATACTCTGGAAACACC.

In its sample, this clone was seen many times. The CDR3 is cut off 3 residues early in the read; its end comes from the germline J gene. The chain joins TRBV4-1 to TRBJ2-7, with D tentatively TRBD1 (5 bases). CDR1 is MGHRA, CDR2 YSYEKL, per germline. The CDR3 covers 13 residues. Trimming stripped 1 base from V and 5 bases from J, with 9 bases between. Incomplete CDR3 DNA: TGCGCCAGCAGCCAAGTCGTGACAGACGAG. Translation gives CASSQVVTDE. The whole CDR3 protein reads CASSQVVTDEQYF.

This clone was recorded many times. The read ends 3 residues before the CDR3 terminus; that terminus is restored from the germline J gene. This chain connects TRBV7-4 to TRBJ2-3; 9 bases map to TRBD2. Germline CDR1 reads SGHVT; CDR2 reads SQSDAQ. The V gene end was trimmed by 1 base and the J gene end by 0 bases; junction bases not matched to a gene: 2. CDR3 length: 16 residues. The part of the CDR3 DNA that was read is TGTGCCAGCAGCTTAGTAGGGACTAGCAGCACAGATACG. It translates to CASSLVGTSSTDT. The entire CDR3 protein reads CASSLVGTSSTDTQYF.

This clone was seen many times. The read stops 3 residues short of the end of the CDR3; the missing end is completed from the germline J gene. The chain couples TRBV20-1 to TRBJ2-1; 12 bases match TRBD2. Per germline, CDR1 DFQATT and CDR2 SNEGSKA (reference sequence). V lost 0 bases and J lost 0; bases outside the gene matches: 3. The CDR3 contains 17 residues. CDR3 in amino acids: CSARDTSGRSSYNEQFF. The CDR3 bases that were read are TGCAGTGCTAGAGATACTAGCGGGAGGAGCTCCTACAATGAG.

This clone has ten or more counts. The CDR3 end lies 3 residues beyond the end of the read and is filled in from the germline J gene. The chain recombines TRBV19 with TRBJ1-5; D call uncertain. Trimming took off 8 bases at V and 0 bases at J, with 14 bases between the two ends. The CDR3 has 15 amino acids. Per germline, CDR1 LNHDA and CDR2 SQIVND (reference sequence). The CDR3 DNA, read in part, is TGTGCCAGTTTAGGGTTCGACGGTAGCAATCAGCCC. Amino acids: CASLGFDGSNQP. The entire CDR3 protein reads CASLGFDGSNQPQHF.

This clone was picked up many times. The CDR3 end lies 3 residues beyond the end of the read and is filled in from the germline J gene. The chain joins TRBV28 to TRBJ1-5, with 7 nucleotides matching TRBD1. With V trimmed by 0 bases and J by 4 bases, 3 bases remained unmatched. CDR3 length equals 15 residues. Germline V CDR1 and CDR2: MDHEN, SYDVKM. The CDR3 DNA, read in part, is TGTGCCAGCAGTTTATGGGCAGGGGGGAATCAGCCC. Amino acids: CASSLWAGGNQP. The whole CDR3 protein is CASSLWAGGNQPQHF. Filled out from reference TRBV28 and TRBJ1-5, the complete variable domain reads DVKVTQSSRYLVKRTGEKVFLECVQDMDHENMFWYRQDPGLGLRLIYFSYDVKMKEKGDIPEGYSVSREKKERFSLILESASTNQTSMYLCASSLWAGGNQPQHFGDGTRLSIL.

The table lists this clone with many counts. The CDR3 sequence: CSVDRPNTGELFF. Partial CDR3 DNA: TGCAGCGTTGACAGGCCGAACACCGGGGAG. The rearrangement links TRBV29-1 to TRBJ2-2, with no clear D. The read ends 3 residues before the CDR3 terminus; that terminus is restored from the germline J gene. CDR1 is SQVTM and CDR2 is ANQGSEA in the germline V gene. V lost 3 bases to trimming and J lost 0 bases, with 5 bases between them. The CDR3 consists of 13 residues.

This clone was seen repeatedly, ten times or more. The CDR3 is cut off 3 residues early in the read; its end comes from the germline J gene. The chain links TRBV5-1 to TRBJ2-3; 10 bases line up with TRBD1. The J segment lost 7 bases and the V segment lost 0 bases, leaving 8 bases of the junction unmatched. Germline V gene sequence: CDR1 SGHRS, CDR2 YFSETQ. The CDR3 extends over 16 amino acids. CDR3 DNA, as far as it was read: TGCGCCAGCAGCTTGGGGGACAGGGGCGTCGTATATACG. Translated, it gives CASSLGDRGVVYT. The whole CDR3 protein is CASSLGDRGVVYTQYF.

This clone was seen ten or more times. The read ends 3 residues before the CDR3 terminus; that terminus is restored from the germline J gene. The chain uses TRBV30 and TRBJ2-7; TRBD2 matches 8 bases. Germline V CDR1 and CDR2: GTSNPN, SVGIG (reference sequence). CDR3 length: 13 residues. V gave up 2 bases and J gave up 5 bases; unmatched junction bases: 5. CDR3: CAWSTGSGNEQYF. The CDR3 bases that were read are TGTGCCTGGAGTACAGGTAGCGGGAACGAG.

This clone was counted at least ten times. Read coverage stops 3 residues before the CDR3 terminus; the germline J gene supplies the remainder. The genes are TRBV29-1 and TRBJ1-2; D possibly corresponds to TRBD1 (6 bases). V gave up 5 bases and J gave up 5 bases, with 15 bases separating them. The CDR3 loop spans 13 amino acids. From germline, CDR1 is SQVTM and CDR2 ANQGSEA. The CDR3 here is CSVPRGLEYGYTF. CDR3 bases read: TGCAGCGTTCCCAGGGGATTGGAGTATGGC.

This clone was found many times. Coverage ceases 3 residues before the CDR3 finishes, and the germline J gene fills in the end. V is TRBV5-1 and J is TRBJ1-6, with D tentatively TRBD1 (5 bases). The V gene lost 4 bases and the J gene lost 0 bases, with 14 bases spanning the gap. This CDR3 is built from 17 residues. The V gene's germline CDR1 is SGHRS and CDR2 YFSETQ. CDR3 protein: CASSPGGASSYNSPLHF. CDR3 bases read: TGCGCCAGCAGCCCCGGGGGAGCGAGCTCCTATAATTCACCC.

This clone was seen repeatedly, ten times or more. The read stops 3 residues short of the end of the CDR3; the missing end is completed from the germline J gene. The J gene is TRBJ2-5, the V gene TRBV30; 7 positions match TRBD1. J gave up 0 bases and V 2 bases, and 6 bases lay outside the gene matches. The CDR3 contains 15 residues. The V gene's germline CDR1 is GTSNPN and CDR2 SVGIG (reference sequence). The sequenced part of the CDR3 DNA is TGTGCCTGGAGTCCCCTGGACAGGTACCAAGAGACC. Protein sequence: CAWSPLDRYQET. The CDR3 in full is CAWSPLDRYQETQYF. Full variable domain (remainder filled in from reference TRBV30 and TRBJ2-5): SQTIHQWPATLVQPVGSPLSLECTVEGTSNPNLYWYRQAAGRGLQLLFYSVGIGQISSEVPQNLSASRPQDRQFILSSKKLLLSDSGFYLCAWSPLDRYQETQYFGPGTRLLVL.

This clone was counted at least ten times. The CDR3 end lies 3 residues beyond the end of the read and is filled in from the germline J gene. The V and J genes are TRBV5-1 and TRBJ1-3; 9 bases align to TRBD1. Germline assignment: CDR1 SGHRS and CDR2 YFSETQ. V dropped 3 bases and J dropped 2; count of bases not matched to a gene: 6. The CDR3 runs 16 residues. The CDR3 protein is CASSCIGDRAGNTIYF. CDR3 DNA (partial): TGCGCCAGCAGCTGCATTGGGGACAGGGCTGGAAACACC.

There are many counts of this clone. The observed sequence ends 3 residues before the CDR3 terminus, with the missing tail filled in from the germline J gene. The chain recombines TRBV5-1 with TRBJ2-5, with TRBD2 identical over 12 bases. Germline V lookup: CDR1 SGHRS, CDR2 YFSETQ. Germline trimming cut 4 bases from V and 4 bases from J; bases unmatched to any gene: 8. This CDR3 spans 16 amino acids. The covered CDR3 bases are TGCGCCAGCAGCCTTCTAGGACTAGCGGGAAGAGAGACC. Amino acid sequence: CASSLLGLAGRET. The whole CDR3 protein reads CASSLLGLAGRETQYF.

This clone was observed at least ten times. The CDR3 is CASPLDNLQPQHF. The DNA read from the CDR3 is TGCGCCAGTCCTTTGGACAACCTTCAGCCC. The J gene is TRBJ1-5, the V gene TRBV23-1, with TRBD1 as a possible D gene (5 bases). The read terminates 3 residues ahead of where the CDR3 ends, so the germline J gene completes it. TRBV23-1 is an open reading frame whose function is uncertain. The CDR3 totals 13 residues. V lost 9 bases, J lost 6 bases, and 15 bases lay in between.

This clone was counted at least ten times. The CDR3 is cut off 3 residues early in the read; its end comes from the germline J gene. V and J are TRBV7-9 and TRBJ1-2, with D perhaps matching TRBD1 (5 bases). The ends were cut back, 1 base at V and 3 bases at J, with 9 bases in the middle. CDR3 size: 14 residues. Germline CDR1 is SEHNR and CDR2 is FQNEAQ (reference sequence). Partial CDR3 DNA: TGTGCCAGCAGCTTAGTTTCGGGGGACTATGGC. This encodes CASSLVSGDYG. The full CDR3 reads CASSLVSGDYGYTF.

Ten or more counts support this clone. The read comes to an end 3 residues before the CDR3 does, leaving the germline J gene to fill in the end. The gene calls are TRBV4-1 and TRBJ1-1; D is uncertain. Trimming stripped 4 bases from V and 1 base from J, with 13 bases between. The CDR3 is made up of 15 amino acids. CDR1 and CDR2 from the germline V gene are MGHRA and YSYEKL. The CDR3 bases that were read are TGCGCCAGCAGCCTAAGCGAAATTCAGAACACTGAA. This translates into CASSLSEIQNTE. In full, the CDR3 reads CASSLSEIQNTEAFF.

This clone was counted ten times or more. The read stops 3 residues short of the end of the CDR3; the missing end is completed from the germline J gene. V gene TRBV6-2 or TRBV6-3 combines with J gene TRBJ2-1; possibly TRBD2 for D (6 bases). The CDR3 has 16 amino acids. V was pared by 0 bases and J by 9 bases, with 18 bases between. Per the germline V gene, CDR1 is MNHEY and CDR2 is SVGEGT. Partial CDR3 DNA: TGTGCCAGCAGTTACTCGATTAGCGGTAACCGGGGTGAG. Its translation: CASSYSISGNRGE. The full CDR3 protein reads CASSYSISGNRGEQFF.